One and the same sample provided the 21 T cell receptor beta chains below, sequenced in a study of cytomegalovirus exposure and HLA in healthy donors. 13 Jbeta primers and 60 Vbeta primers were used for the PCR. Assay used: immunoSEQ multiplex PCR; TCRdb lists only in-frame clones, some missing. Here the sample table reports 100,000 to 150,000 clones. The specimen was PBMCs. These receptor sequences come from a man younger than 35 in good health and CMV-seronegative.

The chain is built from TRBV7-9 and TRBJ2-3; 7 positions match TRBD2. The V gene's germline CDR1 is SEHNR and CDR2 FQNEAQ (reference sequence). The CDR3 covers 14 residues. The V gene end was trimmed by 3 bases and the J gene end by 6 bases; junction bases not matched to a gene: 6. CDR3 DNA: TGTGCCAGCAGCTTTCCGTCAGCGGGGGATACGCAGTATTTT. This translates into CASSFPSAGDTQYF.

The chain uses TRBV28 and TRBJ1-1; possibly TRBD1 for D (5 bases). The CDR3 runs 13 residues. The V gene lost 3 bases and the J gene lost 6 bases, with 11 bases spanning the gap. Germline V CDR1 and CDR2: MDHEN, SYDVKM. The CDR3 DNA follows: TGTGCCAGCAGTTTGGGAGGGGAGGCTGAAGCTTTCTTT. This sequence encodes CASSLGGEAEAFF.

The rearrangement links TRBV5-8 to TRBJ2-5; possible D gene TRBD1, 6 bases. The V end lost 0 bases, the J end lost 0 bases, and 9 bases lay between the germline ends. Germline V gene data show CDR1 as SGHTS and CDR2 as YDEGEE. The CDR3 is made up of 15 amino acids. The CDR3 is CASSLDDRYQETQYF. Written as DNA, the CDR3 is TGTGCCAGCAGCTTGGACGACAGGTACCAAGAGACCCAGTACTTC.

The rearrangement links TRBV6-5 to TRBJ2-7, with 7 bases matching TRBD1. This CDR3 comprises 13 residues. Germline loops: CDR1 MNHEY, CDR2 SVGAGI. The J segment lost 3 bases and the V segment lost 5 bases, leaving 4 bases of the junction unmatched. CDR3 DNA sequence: TGTGCCAGCAGTAAGGGACAGTACTACGAGCAGTACTTC. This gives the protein CASSKGQYYEQYF.

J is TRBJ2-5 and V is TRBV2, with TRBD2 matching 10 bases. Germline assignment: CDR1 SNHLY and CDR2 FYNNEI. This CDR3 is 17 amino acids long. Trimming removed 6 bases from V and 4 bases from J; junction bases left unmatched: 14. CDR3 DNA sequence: TGTGCCAGCAGAGGTCCAGCGGGGGGGACCCAGGGAGAGACCCAGTACTTC. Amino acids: CASRGPAGGTQGETQYF.

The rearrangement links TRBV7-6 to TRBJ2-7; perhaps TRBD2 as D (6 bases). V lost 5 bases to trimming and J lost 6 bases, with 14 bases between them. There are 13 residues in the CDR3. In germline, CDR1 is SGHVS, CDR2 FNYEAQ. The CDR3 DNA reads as TGTGCCAGCAGCCAAGGGCGGGGTCGCGAGCAGTACTTC. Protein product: CASSQGRGREQYF.

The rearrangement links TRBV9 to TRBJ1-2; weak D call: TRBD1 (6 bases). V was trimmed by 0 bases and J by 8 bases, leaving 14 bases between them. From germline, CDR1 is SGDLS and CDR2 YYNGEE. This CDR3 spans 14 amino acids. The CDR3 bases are TGTGCCAGCAGCGTAGCCCTAACAGGGCCCGGCTACACCTTC. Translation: CASSVALTGPGYTF.

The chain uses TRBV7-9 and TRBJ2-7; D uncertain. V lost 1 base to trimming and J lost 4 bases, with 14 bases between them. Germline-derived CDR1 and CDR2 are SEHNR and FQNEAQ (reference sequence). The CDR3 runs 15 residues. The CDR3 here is CASSLGLVTVYEQYF. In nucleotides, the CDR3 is TGTGCCAGCAGCTTAGGGCTAGTTACGGTGTACGAGCAGTACTTC.

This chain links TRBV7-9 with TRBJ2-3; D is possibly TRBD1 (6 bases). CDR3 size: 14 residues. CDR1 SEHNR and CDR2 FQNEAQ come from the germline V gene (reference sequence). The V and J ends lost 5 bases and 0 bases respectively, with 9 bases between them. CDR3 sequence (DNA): TGTGCCAGCAGCGAGGACAGTAGCACAGATACGCAGTATTTT. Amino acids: CASSEDSSTDTQYF. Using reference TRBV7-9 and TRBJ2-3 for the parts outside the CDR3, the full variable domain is DTGVSQNPRHKITKRGQNVTFRCDPISEHNRLYWYRQTLGQGPEFLTYFQNEAQLEKSRLLSDRFSAERPKGSFSTLEIQRTEQGDSAMYLCASSEDSSTDTQYFGPGTRLTVL.

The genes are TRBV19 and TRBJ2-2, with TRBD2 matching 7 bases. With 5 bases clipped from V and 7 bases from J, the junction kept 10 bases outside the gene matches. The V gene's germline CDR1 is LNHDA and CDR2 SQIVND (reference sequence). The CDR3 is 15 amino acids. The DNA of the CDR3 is TGTGCCAGTAGTCCGACTAGCCCCCTGGGCGGGGAGCTGTTTTTT. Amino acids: CASSPTSPLGGELFF.

CDR3 residues: CASSLTGGRTEAFF. The CDR3 DNA is TGTGCCAGCAGTCTAACAGGGGGGAGGACTGAAGCTTTCTTT. The chain couples TRBV28 to TRBJ1-1, with 8 bases matching TRBD1. The J segment lost 5 bases and the V segment lost 5 bases, leaving 7 bases of the junction unmatched. The CDR3 length is 14 residues. Germline CDR1 is MDHEN and CDR2 is SYDVKM.

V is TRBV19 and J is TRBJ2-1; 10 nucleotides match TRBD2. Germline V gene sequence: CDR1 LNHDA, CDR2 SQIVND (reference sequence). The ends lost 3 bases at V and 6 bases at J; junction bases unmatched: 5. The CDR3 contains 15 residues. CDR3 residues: CASSIEASGSNEQFF. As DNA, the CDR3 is TGTGCCAGTAGTATTGAGGCTAGCGGGAGCAATGAGCAGTTCTTC.

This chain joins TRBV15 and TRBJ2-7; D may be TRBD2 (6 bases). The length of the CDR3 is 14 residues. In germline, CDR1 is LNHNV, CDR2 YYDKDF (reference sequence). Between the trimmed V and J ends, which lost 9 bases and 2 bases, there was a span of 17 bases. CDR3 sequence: CATPWGDRTYEQYF. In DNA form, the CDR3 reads TGTGCCACTCCATGGGGGGACCGCACCTACGAGCAGTACTTC.

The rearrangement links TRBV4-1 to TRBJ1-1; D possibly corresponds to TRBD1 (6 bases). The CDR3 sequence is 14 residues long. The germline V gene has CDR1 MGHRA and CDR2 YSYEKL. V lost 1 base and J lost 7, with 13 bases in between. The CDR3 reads CASSQVQGSNEAFF. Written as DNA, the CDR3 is TGCGCCAGCAGCCAAGTACAGGGCAGTAATGAAGCTTTCTTT.

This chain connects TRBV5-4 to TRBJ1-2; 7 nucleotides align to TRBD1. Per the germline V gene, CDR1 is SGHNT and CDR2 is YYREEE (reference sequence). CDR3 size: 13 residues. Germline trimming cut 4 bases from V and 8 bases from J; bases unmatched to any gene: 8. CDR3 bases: TGTGCCAGCAGCCGTGACAGGGATCGGGGCTACACCTTC. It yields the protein CASSRDRDRGYTF.

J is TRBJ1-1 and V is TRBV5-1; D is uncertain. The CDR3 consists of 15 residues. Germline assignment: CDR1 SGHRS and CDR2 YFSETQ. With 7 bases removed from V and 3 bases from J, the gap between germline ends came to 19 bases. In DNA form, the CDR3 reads TGCGCCAGCTTTCGGGGAGAGGTGTTGGACACTGAAGCTTTCTTT. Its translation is CASFRGEVLDTEAFF. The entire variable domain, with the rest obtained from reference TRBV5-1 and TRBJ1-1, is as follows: KAGVTQTPRYLIKTRGQQVTLSCSPISGHRSVSWYQQTPGQGLQFLFEYFSETQRNKGNFPGRFSGRQFSNSRSEMNVSTLELGDSALYLCASFRGEVLDTEAFFGQGTRLTVV.

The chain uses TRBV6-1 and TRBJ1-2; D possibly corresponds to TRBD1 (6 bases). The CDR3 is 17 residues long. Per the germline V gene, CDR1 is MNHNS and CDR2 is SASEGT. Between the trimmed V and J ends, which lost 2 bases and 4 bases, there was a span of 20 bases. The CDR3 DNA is TGTGCCAGCAGTGAAATTCTTGTTGGTCAGGGGTCCTATGGCTACACCTTC. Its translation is CASSEILVGQGSYGYTF.

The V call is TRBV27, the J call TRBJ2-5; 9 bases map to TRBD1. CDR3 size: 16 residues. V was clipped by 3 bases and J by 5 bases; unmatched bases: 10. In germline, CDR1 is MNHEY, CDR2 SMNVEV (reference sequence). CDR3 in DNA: TGTGCCAGCAGTTTCGGGGACAGGGTTCATCGGGAGACCCAGTACTTC. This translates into CASSFGDRVHRETQYF.

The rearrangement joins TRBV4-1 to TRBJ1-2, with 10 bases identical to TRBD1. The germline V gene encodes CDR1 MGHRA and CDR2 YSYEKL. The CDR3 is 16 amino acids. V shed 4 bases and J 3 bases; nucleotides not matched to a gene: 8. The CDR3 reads CASSRLGQGKYYGYTF. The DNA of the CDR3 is TGCGCCAGCAGCCGTTTGGGACAGGGGAAGTACTATGGCTACACCTTC.

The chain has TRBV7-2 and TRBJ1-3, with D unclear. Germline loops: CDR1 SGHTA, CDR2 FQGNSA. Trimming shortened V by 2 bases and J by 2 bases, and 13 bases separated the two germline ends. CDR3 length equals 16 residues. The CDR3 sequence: CASSLTGVTPGNTIYF. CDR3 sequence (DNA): TGTGCCAGCAGCTTAACCGGGGTGACCCCTGGAAACACCATATATTTT.

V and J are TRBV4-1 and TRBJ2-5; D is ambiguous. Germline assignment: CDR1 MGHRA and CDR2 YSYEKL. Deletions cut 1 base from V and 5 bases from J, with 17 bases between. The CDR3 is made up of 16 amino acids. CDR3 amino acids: CASSQGSKPQWETQYF. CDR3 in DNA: TGCGCCAGCAGCCAAGGGTCAAAACCCCAGTGGGAGACCCAGTACTTC.